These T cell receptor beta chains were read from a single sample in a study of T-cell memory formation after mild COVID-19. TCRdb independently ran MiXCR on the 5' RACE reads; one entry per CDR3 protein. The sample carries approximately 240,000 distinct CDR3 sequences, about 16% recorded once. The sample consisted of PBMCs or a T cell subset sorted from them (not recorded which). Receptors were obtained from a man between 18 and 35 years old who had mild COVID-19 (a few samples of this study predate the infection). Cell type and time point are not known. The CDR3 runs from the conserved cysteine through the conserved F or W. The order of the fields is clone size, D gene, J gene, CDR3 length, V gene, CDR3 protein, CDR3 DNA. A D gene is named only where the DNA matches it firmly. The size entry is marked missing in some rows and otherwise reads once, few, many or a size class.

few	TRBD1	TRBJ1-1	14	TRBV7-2	CASSPRQGHTEAFF	TGTGCCAGCAGCCCTCGACAGGGGCACACTGAAGCTTTCTTT
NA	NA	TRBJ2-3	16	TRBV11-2	CASSLVGTRAGDTQYF	TGTGCCAGCAGCTTAGTGGGGACAAGGGCCGGGGATACGCAGTATTTT
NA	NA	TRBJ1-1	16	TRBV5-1	CASSLEPGGLFTEAFF	TGCGCCAGCAGCTTGGAGCCCGGGGGCCTGTTCACTGAAGCTTTCTTT
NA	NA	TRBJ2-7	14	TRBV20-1	CSASPPAVSYEQYF	TGCAGTGCTAGCCCCCCTGCGGTTAGTTACGAGCAGTACTTC
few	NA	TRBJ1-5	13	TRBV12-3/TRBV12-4	CASRIGITGPQHF	TGTGCCAGCAGGATCGGAATAACTGGCCCCCAGCATTTT
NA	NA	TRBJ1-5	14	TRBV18	CASSPPQGRQPQHF	TGTGCCAGCTCACCACCCCAGGGTCGACAGCCCCAGCATTTT
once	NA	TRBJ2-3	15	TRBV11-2	CASSLGVAGTDTQYF	TGTGCCAGCAGCCTCGGAGTAGCGGGCACAGATACGCAGTATTTT
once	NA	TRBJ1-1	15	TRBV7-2	CASSLVMNLNTEAFF	TGTGCCAGCAGCTTAGTTATGAACCTGAACACTGAAGCTTTCTTT
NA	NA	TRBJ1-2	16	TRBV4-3	CASSQTFGPWNYGYTF	TGCGCCAGCAGCCAAACATTCGGGCCCTGGAACTATGGCTACACCTTC
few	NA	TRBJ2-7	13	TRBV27	CASSFIGIEEQYF	TGTGCCAGCAGTTTTATAGGCATTGAAGAGCAGTACTTC
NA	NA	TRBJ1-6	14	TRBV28	CASRPGQSRGPLHF	TGTGCCAGCAGGCCCGGACAGTCACGGGGACCCCTCCACTTT
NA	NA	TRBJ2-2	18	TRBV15	CATSRPPPQGRAIRELFF	TGTGCCACCAGCAGACCCCCACCCCAAGGCCGGGCTATCAGGGAGCTGTTTTTT
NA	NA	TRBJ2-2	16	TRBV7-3	CASRPAGGPNTGELFF	TGTGCCAGCAGACCGGCCGGGGGTCCTAACACCGGGGAGCTGTTTTTT
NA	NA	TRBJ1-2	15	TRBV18	CASSPTGRVSYGYTF	TGTGCCAGCTCACCAACAGGGAGGGTTAGCTATGGCTACACCTTC
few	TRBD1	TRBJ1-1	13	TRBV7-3	CASSAIQGTEAFF	TGTGCCAGCAGCGCAATACAGGGGACTGAAGCTTTCTTT
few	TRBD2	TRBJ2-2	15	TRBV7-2	CASSSRPGLTGELFF	TGTGCCAGCAGCTCCCGTCCGGGACTAACCGGGGAGCTGTTTTTT
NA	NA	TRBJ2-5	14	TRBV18	CASSPRGLPETQYF	TGTGCCAGCTCACCACGGGGACTGCCGGAGACCCAGTACTTC
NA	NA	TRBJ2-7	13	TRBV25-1	CASSELGGSEQYF	TGTGCCAGCAGTGAATTAGGGGGAAGCGAGCAGTACTTC
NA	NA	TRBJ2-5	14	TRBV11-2	CASSSWGGEETQYF	TGTGCCAGCAGCTCCTGGGGAGGCGAGGAGACCCAGTACTTC
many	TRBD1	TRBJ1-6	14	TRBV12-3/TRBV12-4	CASSWTGLGSPLHF	TGTGCCAGCAGCTGGACAGGTTTGGGGTCACCCCTCCACTTT
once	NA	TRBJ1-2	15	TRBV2	CASSGGGGRSYGYTF	TGTGCCAGCAGTGGAGGCGGAGGGAGGTCCTATGGCTACACCTTC
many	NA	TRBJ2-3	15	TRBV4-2	CASSREQRDTDTQYF	TGTGCCAGCAGCCGCGAACAGAGGGACACAGATACGCAGTATTTT
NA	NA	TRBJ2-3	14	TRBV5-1	CASSLVSGSDTQYF	TGCGCCAGCAGCTTGGTGAGCGGGTCTGATACGCAGTATTTT
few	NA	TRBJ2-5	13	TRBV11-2	CASSPEGGETQYF	TGTGCCAGCAGCCCCGAGGGGGGAGAGACCCAGTACTTC
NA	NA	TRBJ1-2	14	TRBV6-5	CASTKDGRNYGYTF	TGTGCCAGCACCAAGGACGGACGGAACTATGGCTACACCTTC
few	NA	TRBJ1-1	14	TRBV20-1	CSANPAEANTEAFF	TGCAGTGCAAACCCGGCCGAGGCTAACACTGAAGCTTTCTTT
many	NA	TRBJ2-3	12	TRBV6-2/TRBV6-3	CASTYSLDTQYF	TGTGCCAGCACCTACTCTCTCGATACGCAGTATTTT
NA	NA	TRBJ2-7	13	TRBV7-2	CASSVEAGREQYF	TGTGCCAGCAGCGTCGAGGCAGGGAGGGAGCAGTACTTC
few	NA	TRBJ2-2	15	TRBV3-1	CASSSTATNTGELFF	TGTGCCAGCAGCTCGACAGCGACGAACACCGGGGAGCTGTTTTTT
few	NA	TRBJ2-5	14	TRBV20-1	CSARDLDGQETQYF	TGCAGTGCTAGAGATTTAGACGGCCAAGAGACCCAGTACTTC
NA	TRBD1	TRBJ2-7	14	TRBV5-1	CASSLGDRAGEQYF	TGCGCCAGCAGCTTGGGGGACAGGGCTGGGGAGCAGTACTTC
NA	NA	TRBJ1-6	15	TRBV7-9	CASSSPRGGRSPLHF	TGTGCCAGCAGCTCCCCGCGGGGAGGCCGGTCACCCCTCCACTTT
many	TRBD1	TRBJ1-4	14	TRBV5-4	CASSRQGATEKLFF	TGTGCCAGCAGCAGACAGGGGGCGACTGAAAAACTGTTTTTT
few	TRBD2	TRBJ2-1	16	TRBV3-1	CASSQANLAGADEQFF	TGTGCCAGCAGCCAAGCGAACCTAGCGGGGGCGGATGAGCAGTTCTTC
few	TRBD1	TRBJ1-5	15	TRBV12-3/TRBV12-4	CASRGTGSSNQPQHF	TGTGCCAGCAGGGGGACAGGTTCGAGCAATCAGCCCCAGCATTTT
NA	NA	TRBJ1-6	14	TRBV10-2	CASRGHPHNSPLHF	TGCGCCAGCAGAGGACACCCCCATAATTCACCCCTCCACTTT
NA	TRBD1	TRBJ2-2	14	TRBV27	CASSLDRGLGELFF	TGTGCCAGCAGTCTGGACAGGGGGCTTGGGGAGCTGTTTTTT
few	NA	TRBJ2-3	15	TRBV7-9	CASSLAVSETDTQYF	TGTGCCAGCAGCTTAGCCGTCTCCGAAACAGATACGCAGTATTTT
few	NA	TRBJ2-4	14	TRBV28	CASSPQLGANIQYF	TGTGCCAGCAGCCCCCAGTTGGGGGCAAACATTCAGTACTTC
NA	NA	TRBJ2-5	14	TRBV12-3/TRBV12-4	CASSLGPQQETQYF	TGTGCCAGCAGTTTGGGACCGCAACAAGAGACCCAGTACTTC
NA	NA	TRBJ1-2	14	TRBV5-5	CASSLGRIGGGYTF	TGTGCCAGCAGCCTGGGACGGATTGGAGGGGGCTACACCTTC
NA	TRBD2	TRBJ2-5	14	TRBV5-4	CASSFPGEGETQYF	TGTGCCAGCAGCTTCCCTGGGGAGGGAGAGACCCAGTACTTC
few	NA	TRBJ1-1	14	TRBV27	CASSLTYRAPEAFF	TGTGCCAGCAGTTTAACATACAGGGCCCCTGAAGCTTTCTTT
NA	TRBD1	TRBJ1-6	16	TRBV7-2	CASSLDRGLSLSPLHF	TGTGCCAGCAGCTTAGACAGGGGGCTAAGTTTGTCACCCCTCCACTTT